One sample yielded the 23 T cell receptor beta chains listed below, sequenced in a study of radiotherapy plus CTLA-4 blockade in lung cancer. Repertoires were generated with immunoSEQ multiplex PCR, while TCRdb's copy carries only in-frame clones and drops some. The table has tens of thousands of clones, roughly 80% seen once. Material: peripheral blood, obtained from a patient treated with radiotherapy plus ipilimumab. Every receptor here comes from a human donor with non-small cell lung cancer who had a complete response to radiotherapy plus ipilimumab.

The chain combines TRBV6-5 with TRBJ1-2, with D perhaps matching TRBD1 (6 bases). This CDR3 spans 15 amino acids. Trimming removed 2 bases at V and 2 bases at J, with 12 bases between. Germline CDR1 reads MNHEY; CDR2 reads SVGAGI. In DNA, the CDR3 is TGTGCCAGCAGTTACCGGGGGGCCCTCAACTATGGCTACACCTTC. Translated: CASSYRGALNYGYTF.

The chain recombines TRBV11-3 with TRBJ1-1; 7 positions agree with TRBD1. The CDR3 spans 16 residues. Germline loops: CDR1 SGHNT, CDR2 YENEEA. Trimming removed 6 bases from V and 1 base from J; junction bases left unmatched: 11. The CDR3 region has the DNA TGTGCCAGCAGTATAGTGGGGCAGGGGGAGAACACTGAAGCTTTCTTT. As protein: CASSIVGQGENTEAFF.

This chain uses TRBV5-1 with TRBJ2-2; D possibly corresponds to TRBD2 (6 bases). The germline gives CDR1 SGHRS, CDR2 YFSETQ. The CDR3 has 14 residues. V lost 0 bases to trimming and J lost 6 bases, with 9 bases between them. CDR3: CASSLVAGPGELFF. DNA of the CDR3: TGCGCCAGCAGCTTGGTTGCGGGACCCGGGGAGCTGTTTTTT.

V and J are TRBV11-2 and TRBJ2-1; D gene unclear. The CDR3 is made up of 13 amino acids. The germline V and J ends were trimmed by 1 base and 7 bases, with 8 bases remaining between them. Germline CDR1 reads SGHAT; CDR2 reads FQNNGV. The CDR3 nucleotides read TGTGCCAGCAGCTTAGGTTTTCGGAATGAGCAGTTCTTC. Its translation: CASSLGFRNEQFF.

The chain combines TRBV2 with TRBJ1-1, with D perhaps matching TRBD1 (5 bases). Trimming pared 6 bases from V and 7 bases from J, leaving 12 bases between. CDR1 is SNHLY and CDR2 is FYNNEI in the germline V gene. The CDR3 consists of 12 residues. CDR3 amino acids: CASSVRGIEAFF. The CDR3 region has the DNA TGTGCCAGCAGCGTACGGGGGATTGAAGCTTTCTTT.

V usage is TRBV5-8 and J usage is TRBJ1-2, with D possibly being TRBD1 (5 bases). Trimming pared 0 bases from V and 4 bases from J, leaving 13 bases between. From germline, CDR1 is SGHTS and CDR2 YDEGEE. The CDR3 runs to 15 residues. The CDR3 DNA sequence: TGTGCCAGCAGCTTGGGTATAGGGGCGCCCTATGGCTACACCTTC. Amino acid sequence: CASSLGIGAPYGYTF.

V and J are TRBV19 and TRBJ1-2; TRBD1 is a possible D gene (5 bases). V lost 7 bases and J 1 base, leaving 10 bases between the germline ends. The CDR3 is 13 amino acids. CDR1 is LNHDA and CDR2 is SQIVND in the germline V gene (reference sequence). The DNA of the CDR3 is TGTGCCAGTATTGGGGGGTTTAACTATGGCTACACCTTC. As protein: CASIGGFNYGYTF. Filled out from reference TRBV19 and TRBJ1-2, the complete variable domain reads DGGITQSPKYLFRKEGQNVTLSCEQNLNHDAMYWYRQDPGQGLRLIYYSQIVNDFQKGDIAEGYSVSREKKESFPLTVTSAQKNPTAFYLCASIGGFNYGYTFGSGTRLTVV.

This chain connects TRBV4-3 to TRBJ2-5, with 8 positions matching TRBD1. CDR1 LGHNA and CDR2 YSLEER come from the germline V gene. This CDR3 is 16 amino acids long. The V segment lost 1 base and the J segment 5 bases; nucleotides outside the gene matches: 9. CDR3 coding DNA: TGCGCCAGCAGCCAAGGTCTTCAGGGGGCGCAGGAGACCCAGTACTTC. This gives the protein CASSQGLQGAQETQYF.

This CDR3 is CASSLSGAKNIQYF. CDR3 sequence (DNA): TGTGCCAGCAGCTTATCCGGGGCCAAAAACATTCAGTACTTC. The chain links TRBV11-3 to TRBJ2-4; D is ambiguous. Trimming stripped 2 bases from V and 1 base from J, with 6 bases between. The germline CDR1 and CDR2 sequences are SGHNT and YENEEA. This CDR3 has 14 residues. The full variable domain, rest sourced from reference TRBV11-3 and TRBJ2-4, is EAGVVQSPRYKIIEKKQPVAFWCNPISGHNTLYWYLQNLGQGPELLIRYENEEAVDDSQLPKDRFSAERLKGVDSTLKIQPAELGDSAVYLCASSLSGAKNIQYFGAGTRLSVL.

The chain uses TRBV7-6 and TRBJ2-2, with 10 positions matching TRBD2. Germline trimming cut 1 base from V and 4 bases from J; bases unmatched to any gene: 6. CDR3 length equals 17 residues. Germline V gene data show CDR1 as SGHVS and CDR2 as FNYEAQ. CDR3 sequence (DNA): TGTGCCAGCAGCTTAGTTCCGGGACTAGCGATCACCGGGGAGCTGTTTTTT. Its protein is CASSLVPGLAITGELFF.

The genes are TRBV30 and TRBJ2-3; 10 bases agree with TRBD2. V shed 3 bases, J shed 4 bases, and the junction held 7 bases outside the gene matches. This CDR3 contains 15 residues. The germline gives CDR1 GTSNPN, CDR2 SVGIG (reference sequence). The DNA of the CDR3 is TGTGCCTGGAGCCTCTCTAGCGGGGGTGCAGATACGCAGTATTTT. The encoded protein is CAWSLSSGGADTQYF. Filled out from reference TRBV30 and TRBJ2-3, the complete variable domain reads SQTIHQWPATLVQPVGSPLSLECTVEGTSNPNLYWYRQAAGRGLQLLFYSVGIGQISSEVPQNLSASRPQDRQFILSSKKLLLSDSGFYLCAWSLSSGGADTQYFGPGTRLTVL.

The chain combines TRBV9 with TRBJ2-7; D possibly corresponds to TRBD2 (6 bases). V was pared by 0 bases and J by 3 bases, with 13 bases between. The CDR3 extends over 15 amino acids. Germline CDR1 reads SGDLS; CDR2 reads YYNGEE. The CDR3 bases are TGTGCCAGCAGCGTAGTGGCGGGGACCGACTACGAGCAGTACTTC. This codes for CASSVVAGTDYEQYF.

The CDR3 coding sequence is TGTGCCAGCAGTGCAGGGGCGAGAAGTGAGACCCAGTACTTC. Translating it yields CASSAGARSETQYF. The rearrangement links TRBV6-6 to TRBJ2-5; a weak D match, TRBD1 (6 bases). Germline values: CDR1 MNHNY, CDR2 SVGAGI (reference sequence). V lost 5 bases and J 5 bases, leaving 15 bases between the germline ends. The CDR3 is 14 residues long.

This chain uses TRBV25-1 with TRBJ1-2, with unresolved D. V lost 3 bases, J lost 5 bases, and 13 bases lay in between. The CDR3 runs to 14 residues. The germline gives CDR1 MGHDK, CDR2 SYGVNS. Here the CDR3 reads CASSDIGPDYGYTF. CDR3 DNA: TGTGCCAGCAGTGACATCGGACCCGATTATGGCTACACCTTC.

This clone has a single count. The CDR3 loop is CASSLGIFNYGYTF. In DNA form, the CDR3 reads TGTGCCAGCAGCCTAGGGATCTTTAACTATGGCTACACCTTC. V gene TRBV6-5 combines with J gene TRBJ1-2; unclear D gene. The length of the CDR3 is 14 residues. Germline values: CDR1 MNHEY, CDR2 SVGAGI. Trimming shortened V by 6 bases and J by 1 base, and 12 bases separated the two germline ends.

This chain links TRBV10-1 with TRBJ2-7, with a possible D match to TRBD2 (6 bases). Trimming shortened V by 10 bases and J by 2 bases, and 24 bases separated the two germline ends. CDR1 is WNHNN and CDR2 is SYGVQD in the germline V gene (reference sequence). The CDR3 runs to 16 residues. CDR3 sequence reads: CAKRKGGPKGTYEQYF. DNA for the CDR3: TGCGCCAAGCGCAAAGGAGGGCCTAAGGGAACCTACGAGCAGTACTTC.

The chain recombines TRBV19 with TRBJ2-2; TRBD1 matches at 10 bases. This CDR3 is 15 amino acids long. Per the germline V gene, CDR1 is LNHDA and CDR2 is SQIVND (reference sequence). Trimming removed 6 bases from V and 7 bases from J; junction bases left unmatched: 8. This CDR3 is CASRPDRGHNGELFF. The CDR3 DNA is TGTGCCAGTAGGCCTGACAGGGGGCACAACGGGGAGCTGTTTTTT. Full variable domain (missing parts from reference TRBV19 and TRBJ2-2): DGGITQSPKYLFRKEGQNVTLSCEQNLNHDAMYWYRQDPGQGLRLIYYSQIVNDFQKGDIAEGYSVSREKKESFPLTVTSAQKNPTAFYLCASRPDRGHNGELFFGEGSRLTVL.

The chain combines TRBV5-1 with TRBJ2-1; the match to TRBD2 covers 8 bases. Unmatched junction bases numbered 2, after V lost 0 bases and J lost 6 bases. Germline loops: CDR1 SGHRS, CDR2 YFSETQ. This CDR3 is 14 amino acids long. The CDR3 sequence: CASSLGLAPNEQFF. DNA for the CDR3: TGCGCCAGCAGCTTGGGACTAGCGCCCAATGAGCAGTTCTTC.

The chain is built from TRBV6-5 and TRBJ2-7, with a tentative D call TRBD1 (6 bases). There are 14 residues in the CDR3. Germline lookup yields CDR1 MNHEY and CDR2 SVGAGI. V shed 3 bases and J shed 0 bases, with 9 bases lying between them. CDR3 coding DNA: TGTGCCAGCAGTTATGGGACATACTCCTACGAGCAGTACGTC. Protein product: CASSYGTYSYEQYV.

This clone showed up just a few times. This chain joins TRBV18 and TRBJ2-7; the match to TRBD2 covers 16 bases. The CDR3 is 20 residues long. Trimming removed 3 bases from V and 2 bases from J; junction bases left unmatched: 13. The germline V gene encodes CDR1 KGHSH and CDR2 LQKENI. CDR3 in DNA: TGTGCCAGCTCACCGGGACTAGCGGGGGGGCAAACCTTTAAACCCTACGAGCAGTACTTC. Its protein is CASSPGLAGGQTFKPYEQYF.

This clone was observed once. The chain joins TRBV6-4 to TRBJ2-3; no clear D gene. V lost 6 bases to trimming and J lost 0 bases, with 10 bases between them. The CDR3 is 14 residues long. Germline V gene data show CDR1 as MRHNA and CDR2 as SNTAGT. The CDR3 reads CASSLDGSTDTQYF. The CDR3 nucleotides are TGTGCCAGCAGCCTCGACGGTAGCACAGATACGCAGTATTTT.

Comments on this clone: Germline is not matched at one junction end, which may reflect a read error. The rearrangement links TRBV11-3 to TRBJ2-6; D gene unclear. CDR3 size: 15 residues. In germline, CDR1 is SGHNT, CDR2 YENEEA. As DNA, the CDR3 is TGTGCCAGCAGTTTAGAAATGGCTGGGGCCAACGTCCTGACTTTC. Translating it yields CASSLEMAGANVLTF.

J is TRBJ2-6 and V is TRBV5-1; 7 nucleotides align to TRBD1. The CDR3 is 15 residues long. Germline V gene lookup returns CDR1 SGHRS and CDR2 YFSETQ. With V trimmed by 9 bases and J by 0 bases, 6 bases remained unmatched. The chain's CDR3 is CATQTGASGANVLTF. For the CDR3, the DNA is TGCGCCACACAAACAGGGGCCTCTGGGGCCAACGTCCTGACTTTC.